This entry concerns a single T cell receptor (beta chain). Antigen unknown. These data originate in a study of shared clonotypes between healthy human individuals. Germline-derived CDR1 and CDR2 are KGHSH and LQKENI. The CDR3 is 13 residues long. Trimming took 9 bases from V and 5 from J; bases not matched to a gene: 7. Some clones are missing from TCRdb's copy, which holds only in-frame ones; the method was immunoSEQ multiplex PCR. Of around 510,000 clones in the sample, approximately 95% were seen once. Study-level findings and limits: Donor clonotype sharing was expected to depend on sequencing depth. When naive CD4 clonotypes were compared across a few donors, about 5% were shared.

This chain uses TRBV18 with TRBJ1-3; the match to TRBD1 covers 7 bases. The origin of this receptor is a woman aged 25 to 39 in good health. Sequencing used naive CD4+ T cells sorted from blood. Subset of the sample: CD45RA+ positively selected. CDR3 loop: CASLTGLRNTIYF. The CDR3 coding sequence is TGTGCCAGTTTGACAGGGCTACGAAACACCATATATTTT.